Shown below are 9 T cell receptor beta chains from a single sample sequenced in a study of T-cell memory formation after mild COVID-19. MiXCR, run by TCRdb on the 5' RACE reads, gives a single entry per CDR3 protein. Of 280,000 or so distinct CDR3 sequences in the sample, 7.5% to 9.5% were seen once. The source material was PBMCs or a T cell subset sorted from them (not recorded which). These receptors originate from a man younger than 30 who had mild COVID-19 (a few samples of this study predate the infection). Cell type and time point are not known.

This clonotype was detected ten times or more. The rearrangement uses TRBV7-9 and TRBJ2-3, with TRBD2 identical over 10 bases. The CDR3 spans 17 residues. J was trimmed by 1 base and V by 1 base; bases with no gene match: 5. The germline V gene has CDR1 SEHNR and CDR2 FQNEAQ (reference sequence). The CDR3 sequence is CASSLVGTSGGTDTQYF. In nucleotides, the CDR3 is TGTGCCAGCAGCTTAGTCGGAACTAGCGGGGGCACAGATACGCAGTATTTT.

The rearrangement uses TRBV24-1 and TRBJ2-1; D is unclear. Between the trimmed V and J ends, which lost 5 bases and 6 bases, there was a span of 13 bases. The CDR3 length is 14 residues. The germline gives CDR1 KGHDR, CDR2 SFDVKD. CDR3 in amino acids: CATSATRISNEQFF. Written as DNA, the CDR3 is TGTGCCACCAGTGCGACACGTATCAGCAATGAGCAGTTCTTC.

The chain is built from TRBV5-1 and TRBJ1-1, with D perhaps matching TRBD1 (5 bases). The CDR3 runs 16 residues. Germline CDR1 is SGHRS and CDR2 is YFSETQ. Trimming removed 5 bases at V and 1 base at J, with 18 bases between. CDR3 residues: CASRWTGGARNTEAFF. The CDR3 nucleotides read TGCGCCAGCAGGTGGACCGGAGGGGCAAGGAACACTGAAGCTTTCTTT.

The chain links TRBV10-3 to TRBJ2-5; 11 nucleotides align to TRBD2. The CDR3 has 18 residues. Germline CDR1 is ENHRY and CDR2 is SYGVKD. The V and J ends lost 2 bases and 1 base, in that order; junction bases with no gene match: 9. The CDR3 protein is CAISEPPGTSGPQETQYF. The CDR3 nucleotides read TGTGCCATCAGTGAGCCCCCCGGGACTAGCGGACCCCAAGAGACCCAGTACTTC.

This clonotype showed up just a few times. The chain uses TRBV27 and TRBJ2-1, with a possible D match to TRBD1 (6 bases). The V gene's germline CDR1 is MNHEY and CDR2 SMNVEV (reference sequence). This CDR3 comprises 13 residues. Trimming cost V 3 bases and J 10 bases, with 13 bases left between them. The CDR3 DNA is TGTGCCAGCAGTTTGTTGGGGGCGGTCGAGCAGTTCTTC. It specifies CASSLLGAVEQFF.

In this sample, this clonotype turned up a few times. CDR3 protein: CASSLVRGGDGYTF. CDR3 sequence (DNA): TGTGCCAGCAGCTTAGTCAGGGGTGGCGATGGCTACACCTTC. The rearrangement links TRBV7-2 to TRBJ1-2; D possibly corresponds to TRBD1 (6 bases). The CDR3 is made up of 14 amino acids. The V gene's germline CDR1 is SGHTA and CDR2 FQGNSA. V dropped 1 base and J dropped 6 bases, with 12 bases sitting between them.

This clonotype was recorded many times. The chain joins TRBV7-7 to TRBJ2-7; D is unclear. V was shortened by 2 bases and J by 0 bases, with 5 bases between the two germline ends. The V gene's germline CDR1 is SSHAT and CDR2 FNYEAQ (reference sequence). The CDR3 is 13 residues long. The CDR3 DNA sequence: TGTGCCAGCAGCTTATCGAGCTCCTACGAGCAGTACTTC. This codes for CASSLSSSYEQYF.

This clonotype turned up a few times. The V and J genes are TRBV28 and TRBJ1-1, with no clear D. The CDR3 contains 11 residues. With 4 bases removed from V and 9 bases from J, the gap between germline ends came to 9 bases. CDR1 and CDR2 (germline): MDHEN, SYDVKM. This chain's CDR3 is CASSSGFQAFF. In nucleotides, the CDR3 is TGTGCCAGCAGTTCAGGTTTCCAAGCTTTCTTT.

This clonotype occurred a few times. J is TRBJ2-5 and V is TRBV4-2; D unclear. Germline V gene data show CDR1 as LGHNA and CDR2 as YNFKEQ. The CDR3 spans 14 residues. Trimming stripped 1 base from V and 4 bases from J, with 10 bases between. The CDR3 nucleotides read TGTGCCAGCAGCCAAGTTGAAGGAGCAGAGACCCAGTACTTC. The encoded protein is CASSQVEGAETQYF.